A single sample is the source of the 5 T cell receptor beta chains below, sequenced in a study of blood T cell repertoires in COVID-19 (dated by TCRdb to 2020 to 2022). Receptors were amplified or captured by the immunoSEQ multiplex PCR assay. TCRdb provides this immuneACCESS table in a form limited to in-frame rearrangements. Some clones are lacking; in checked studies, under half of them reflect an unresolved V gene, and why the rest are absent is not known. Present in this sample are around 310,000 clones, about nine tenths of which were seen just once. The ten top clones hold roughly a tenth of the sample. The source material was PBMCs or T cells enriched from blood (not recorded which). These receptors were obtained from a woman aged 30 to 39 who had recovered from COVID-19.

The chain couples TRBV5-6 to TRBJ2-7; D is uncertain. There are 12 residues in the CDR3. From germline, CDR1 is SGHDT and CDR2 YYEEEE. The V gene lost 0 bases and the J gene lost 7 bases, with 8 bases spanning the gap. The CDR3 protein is CASSLASQEQYF. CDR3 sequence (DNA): TGTGCCAGCAGCTTGGCTAGTCAGGAGCAGTACTTC.

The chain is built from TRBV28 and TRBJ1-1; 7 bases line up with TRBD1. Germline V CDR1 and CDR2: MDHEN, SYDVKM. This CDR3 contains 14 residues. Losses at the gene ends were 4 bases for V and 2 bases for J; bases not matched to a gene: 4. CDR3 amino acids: CASSSQGLNTEAFF. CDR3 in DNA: TGTGCCAGCAGTTCACAGGGGCTTAACACTGAAGCTTTCTTT.

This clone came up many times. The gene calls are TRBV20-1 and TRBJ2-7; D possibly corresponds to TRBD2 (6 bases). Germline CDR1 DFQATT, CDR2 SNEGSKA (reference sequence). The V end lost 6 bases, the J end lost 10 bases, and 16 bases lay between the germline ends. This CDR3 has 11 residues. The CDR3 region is CSAAWGVRQYF. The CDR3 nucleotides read TGCAGTGCCGCATGGGGGGTCCGTCAGTACTTC.

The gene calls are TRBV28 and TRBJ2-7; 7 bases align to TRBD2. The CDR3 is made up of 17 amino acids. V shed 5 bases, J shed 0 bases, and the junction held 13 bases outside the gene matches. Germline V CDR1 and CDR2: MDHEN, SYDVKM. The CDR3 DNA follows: TGTGCCAGCAGTCCCGAGGGGAGGGGCCGCATCTCCTACGAGCAGTACTTC. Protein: CASSPEGRGRISYEQYF.

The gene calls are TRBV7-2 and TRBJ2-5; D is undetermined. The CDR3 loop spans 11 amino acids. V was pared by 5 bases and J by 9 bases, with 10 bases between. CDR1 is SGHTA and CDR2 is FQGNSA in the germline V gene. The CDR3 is CASSPVVSQYF. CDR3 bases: TGTGCCAGCAGCCCAGTGGTGTCCCAGTACTTC.